These 5 T cell receptor beta chains were all obtained from the same sample, sequenced in a study of OX40 agonist ivuxolimab in advanced cancers. Here immunoSEQ multiplex PCR was the method, and the copy in TCRdb shows in-frame clones only, minus some. The data show about 26,000 clones, about nine tenths seen once. Sequencing used CD4+ or CD8+ T cells sorted from blood, obtained in a trial of the OX40 agonist ivuxolimab. These receptors all stem from an adult with an advanced solid tumor such as melanoma, head and neck, liver or kidney cancer.

The chain is built from TRBV19 and TRBJ2-2; maybe TRBD2 (6 bases). The CDR3 is made up of 11 amino acids. The V end was cut by 8 bases, the J end by 11 bases, with 12 bases between. In germline, CDR1 is LNHDA, CDR2 SQIVND (reference sequence). The CDR3 region is CASSFGGELFF. The CDR3 DNA reads TGTGCCAGTTCCTTCGGGGGAGAGCTGTTTTTT.

The V gene is TRBV6-1, the J gene TRBJ2-7; D is possibly TRBD1 or TRBD2 (5 bases each). This CDR3 has 13 residues. Trimming took 6 bases from V and 3 from J, leaving 12 bases between them. Germline CDR1 reads MNHNS; CDR2 reads SASEGT. The CDR3 bases are TGTGCCAGCAGGGGGGAAGGGCTCTACGAGCAGTACTTC. It encodes CASRGEGLYEQYF.

The rearrangement links TRBV27 to TRBJ2-7; TRBD1 is a possible D gene (6 bases). The V gene's germline CDR1 is MNHEY and CDR2 SMNVEV (reference sequence). The V and J ends lost 1 base and 2 bases respectively, with 15 bases between them. The CDR3 spans 16 residues. The CDR3 sequence is CASSLLGERQAYEQYF. CDR3 nucleotides: TGTGCCAGCAGTTTATTAGGCGAGCGACAGGCCTACGAGCAGTACTTC.

The chain uses TRBV7-9 and TRBJ2-3, with a weak D call TRBD2 (6 bases). The CDR3 totals 17 residues. V was pared by 5 bases and J by 0 bases, with 18 bases between. Germline V gives CDR1 SEHNR, CDR2 FQNEAQ (reference sequence). CDR3: CASSLWDSSTSTDTQYF. The CDR3 DNA reads as TGTGCCAGCAGCCTTTGGGACTCATCGACTAGCACAGATACGCAGTATTTT.

The chain is built from TRBV30 and TRBJ2-1; D possibly corresponds to TRBD2 (7 bases). CDR3 size: 15 residues. V gave up 0 bases and J gave up 5 bases, with 14 bases separating them. Germline CDR1 reads GTSNPN; CDR2 reads SVGIG (reference sequence). CDR3 loop: CAWSVWRGPNNEQFF. The CDR3 nucleotides are TGTGCCTGGAGTGTATGGCGGGGGCCGAACAATGAGCAGTTCTTC.